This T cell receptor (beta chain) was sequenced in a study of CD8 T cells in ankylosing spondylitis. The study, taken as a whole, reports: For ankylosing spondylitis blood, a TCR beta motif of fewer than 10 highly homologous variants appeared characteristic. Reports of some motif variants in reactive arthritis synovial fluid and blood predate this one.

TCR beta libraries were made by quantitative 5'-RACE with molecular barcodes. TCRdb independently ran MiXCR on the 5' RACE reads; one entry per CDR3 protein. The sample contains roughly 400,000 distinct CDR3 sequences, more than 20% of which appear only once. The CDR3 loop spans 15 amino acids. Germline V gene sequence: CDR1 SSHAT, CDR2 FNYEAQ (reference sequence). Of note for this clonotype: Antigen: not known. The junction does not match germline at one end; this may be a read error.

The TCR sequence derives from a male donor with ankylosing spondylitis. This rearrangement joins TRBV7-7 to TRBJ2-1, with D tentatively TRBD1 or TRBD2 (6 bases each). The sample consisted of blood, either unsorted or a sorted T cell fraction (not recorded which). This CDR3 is CASSVGGTSNNEQFF. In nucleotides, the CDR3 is TGTGCTAGCAGCGTAGGGGGGACCAGCAACAATGAGCAGTTCTTC. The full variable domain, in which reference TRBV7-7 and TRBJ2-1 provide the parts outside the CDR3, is GAGVSQSPRYKVTKRGQDVTLRCDPISSHATLYWYQQALGQGPEFLTYFNYEAQPDKSGLPSDRFSAERPEGSISTLTIQRTEQRDSAMYRCASSVGGTSNNEQFFGPGTRLTVL.